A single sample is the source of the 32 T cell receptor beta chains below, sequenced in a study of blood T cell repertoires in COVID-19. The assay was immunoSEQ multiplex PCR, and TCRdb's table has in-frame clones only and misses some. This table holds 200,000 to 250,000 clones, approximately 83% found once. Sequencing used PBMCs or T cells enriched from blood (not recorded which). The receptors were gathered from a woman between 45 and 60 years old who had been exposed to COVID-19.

CDR3 protein: CASSEYRDYGYTF. In nucleotides, the CDR3 is TGCGCCAGCAGTGAGTACAGAGACTATGGCTACACCTTC. This sequence joins TRBV10-2 and TRBJ1-2; no reliable D call. V dropped 1 base and J dropped 3 bases, with 6 bases sitting between them. Per the germline V gene, CDR1 is WSHSY and CDR2 is SAAADI. This CDR3 has 13 amino acids.

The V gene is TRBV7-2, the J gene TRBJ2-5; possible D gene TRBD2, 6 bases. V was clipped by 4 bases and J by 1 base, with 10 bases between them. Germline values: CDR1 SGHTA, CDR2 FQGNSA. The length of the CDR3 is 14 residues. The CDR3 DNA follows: TGTGCCAGCAGCTCCCCGGGACTCCAAGAGACCCAGTACTTC. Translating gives CASSSPGLQETQYF.

The CDR3 sequence is CASSWEGKETQYF. The CDR3 nucleotides read TGTGCCAGCAGCTGGGAGGGAAAAGAGACCCAGTACTTC. V usage is TRBV13 and J usage is TRBJ2-5, with 7 bases aligning to TRBD2. Looked up from germline, CDR1 is PRHDT and CDR2 is FYEKMQ (reference sequence). Unmatched junction bases numbered 2, after V lost 4 bases and J lost 3 bases. CDR3 length: 13 amino acids.

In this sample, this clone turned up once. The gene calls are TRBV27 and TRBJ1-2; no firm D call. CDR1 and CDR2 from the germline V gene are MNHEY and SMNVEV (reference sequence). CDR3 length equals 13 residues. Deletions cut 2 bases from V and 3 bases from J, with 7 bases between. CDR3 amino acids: CASSLKRYYGYTF. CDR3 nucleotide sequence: TGTGCCAGCAGTTTAAAACGGTACTATGGCTACACCTTC.

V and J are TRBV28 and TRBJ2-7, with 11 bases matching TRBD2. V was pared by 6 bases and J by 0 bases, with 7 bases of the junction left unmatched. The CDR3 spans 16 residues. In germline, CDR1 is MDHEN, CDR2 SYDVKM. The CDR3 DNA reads TGTGCCAGCAGCCTTACTAGCGGGGGTGGCTCCTACGAGCAGTACTTC. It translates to CASSLTSGGGSYEQYF.

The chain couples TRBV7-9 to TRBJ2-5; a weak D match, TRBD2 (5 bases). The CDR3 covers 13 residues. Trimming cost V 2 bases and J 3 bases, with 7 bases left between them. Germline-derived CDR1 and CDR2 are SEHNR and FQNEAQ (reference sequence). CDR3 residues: CASSLQAEETQYF. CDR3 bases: TGTGCCAGCAGCTTACAAGCGGAAGAGACCCAGTACTTC.

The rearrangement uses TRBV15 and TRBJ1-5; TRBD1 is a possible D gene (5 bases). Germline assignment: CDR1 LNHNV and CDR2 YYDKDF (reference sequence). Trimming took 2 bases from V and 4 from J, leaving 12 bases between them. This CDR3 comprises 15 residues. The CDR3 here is CATSRTGLSNQPQHF. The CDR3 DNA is TGTGCCACCAGCAGAACGGGACTTTCAAATCAGCCCCAGCATTTT. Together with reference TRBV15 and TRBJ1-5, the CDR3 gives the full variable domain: DAMVIQNPRYQVTQFGKPVTLSCSQTLNHNVMYWYQQKSSQAPKLLFHYYDKDFNNEADTPDNFQSRRPNTSFCFLDIRSPGLGDTAMYLCATSRTGLSNQPQHFGDGTRLSIL.

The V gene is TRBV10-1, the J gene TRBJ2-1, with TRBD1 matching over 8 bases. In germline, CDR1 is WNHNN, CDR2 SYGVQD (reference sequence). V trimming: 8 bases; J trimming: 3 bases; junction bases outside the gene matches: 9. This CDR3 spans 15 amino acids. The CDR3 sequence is CASGQGKGIYNEQFF. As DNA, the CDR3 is TGCGCCAGCGGACAGGGTAAAGGGATCTACAATGAGCAGTTCTTC.

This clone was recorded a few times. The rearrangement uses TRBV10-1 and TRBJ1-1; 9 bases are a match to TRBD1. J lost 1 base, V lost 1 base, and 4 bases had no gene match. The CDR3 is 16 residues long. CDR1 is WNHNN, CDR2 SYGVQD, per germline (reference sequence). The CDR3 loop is CASSEWTGAGNTEAFF. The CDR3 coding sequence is TGCGCCAGCAGTGAGTGGACAGGGGCCGGGAACACTGAAGCTTTCTTT.

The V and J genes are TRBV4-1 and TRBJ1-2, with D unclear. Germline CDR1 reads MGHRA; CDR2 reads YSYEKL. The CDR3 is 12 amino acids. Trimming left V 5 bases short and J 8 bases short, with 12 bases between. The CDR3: CASSDKLEGYTF. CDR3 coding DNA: TGCGCCAGCAGCGATAAATTGGAGGGCTACACCTTC.

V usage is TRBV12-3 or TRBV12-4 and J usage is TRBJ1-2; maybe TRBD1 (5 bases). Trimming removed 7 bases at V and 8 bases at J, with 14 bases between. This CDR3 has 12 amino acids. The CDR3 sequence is CASTLGGDGYTF. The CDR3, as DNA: TGTGCCAGCACTTTGGGAGGGGACGGCTACACCTTC.

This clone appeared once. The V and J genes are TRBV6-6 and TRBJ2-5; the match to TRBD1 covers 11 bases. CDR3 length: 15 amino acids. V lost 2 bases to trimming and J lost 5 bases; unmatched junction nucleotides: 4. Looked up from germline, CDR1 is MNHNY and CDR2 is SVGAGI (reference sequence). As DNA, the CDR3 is TGTGCCAGCAGTTACGCCGGGACAGGGGGGGAGACCCAGTACTTC. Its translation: CASSYAGTGGETQYF.

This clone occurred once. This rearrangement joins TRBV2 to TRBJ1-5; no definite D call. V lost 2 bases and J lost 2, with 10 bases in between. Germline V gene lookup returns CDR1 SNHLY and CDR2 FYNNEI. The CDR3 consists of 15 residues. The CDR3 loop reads CASSETRVGNQPQHF. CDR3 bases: TGTGCCAGCAGTGAAACGAGGGTTGGCAATCAGCCCCAGCATTTT.

CDR3 DNA: TGTGCCAGCAGCTTGAGACAGGGTCGTGTCGGGGAGCTGTTTTTT. Translation gives CASSLRQGRVGELFF. This chain links TRBV5-8 with TRBJ2-2; TRBD1 agrees at 7 bases. This CDR3 comprises 15 residues. Germline assignment: CDR1 SGHTS and CDR2 YDEGEE. J gave up 7 bases and V 1 base, and 7 bases lay outside the gene matches.

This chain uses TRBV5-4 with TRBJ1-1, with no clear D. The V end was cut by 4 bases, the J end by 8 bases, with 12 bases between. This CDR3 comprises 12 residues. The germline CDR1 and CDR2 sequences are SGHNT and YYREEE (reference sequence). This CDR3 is CASSREEGEAFF. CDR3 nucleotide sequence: TGTGCCAGCAGCCGTGAGGAGGGAGAAGCTTTCTTT.

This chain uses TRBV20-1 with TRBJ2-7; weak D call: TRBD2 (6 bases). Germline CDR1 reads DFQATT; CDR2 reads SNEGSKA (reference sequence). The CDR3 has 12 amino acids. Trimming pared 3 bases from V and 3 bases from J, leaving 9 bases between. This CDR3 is CSASQTSYEQYF. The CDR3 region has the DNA TGCAGTGCTAGTCAGACTAGCTACGAGCAGTACTTC.

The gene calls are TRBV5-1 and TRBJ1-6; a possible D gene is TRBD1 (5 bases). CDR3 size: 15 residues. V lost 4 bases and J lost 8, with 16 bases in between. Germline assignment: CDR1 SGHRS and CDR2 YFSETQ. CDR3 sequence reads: CASSVGTQSDSPLHF. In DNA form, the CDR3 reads TGCGCCAGCAGCGTCGGGACTCAAAGTGATTCACCCCTCCACTTT.

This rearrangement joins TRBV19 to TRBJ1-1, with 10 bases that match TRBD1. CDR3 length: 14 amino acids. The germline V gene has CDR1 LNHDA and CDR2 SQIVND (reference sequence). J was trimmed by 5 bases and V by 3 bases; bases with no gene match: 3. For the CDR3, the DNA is TGTGCCAGTAGTATGGACAGGGGGATTACTGAAGCTTTCTTT. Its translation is CASSMDRGITEAFF.

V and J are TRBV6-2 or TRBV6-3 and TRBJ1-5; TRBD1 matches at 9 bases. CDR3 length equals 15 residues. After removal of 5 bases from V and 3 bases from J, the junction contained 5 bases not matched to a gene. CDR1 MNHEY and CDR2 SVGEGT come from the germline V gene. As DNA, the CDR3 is TGTGCCAGCAGTACCGGGACAGGGAACAATCAGCCCCAGCATTTT. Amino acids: CASSTGTGNNQPQHF.

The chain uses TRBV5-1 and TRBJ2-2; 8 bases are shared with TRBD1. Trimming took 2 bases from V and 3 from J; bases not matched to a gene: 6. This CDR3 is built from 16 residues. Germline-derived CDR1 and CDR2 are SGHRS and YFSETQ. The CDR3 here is CASSFTDRAYTGELFF. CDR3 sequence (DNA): TGCGCCAGCAGCTTTACGGACAGGGCTTACACCGGGGAGCTGTTTTTT.

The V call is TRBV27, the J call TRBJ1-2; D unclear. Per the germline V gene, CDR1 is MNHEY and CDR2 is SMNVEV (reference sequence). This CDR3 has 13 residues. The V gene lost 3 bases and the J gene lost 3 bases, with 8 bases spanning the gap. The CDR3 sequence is CASSLNSYYGYTF. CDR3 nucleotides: TGTGCCAGCAGTTTGAACAGCTACTATGGCTACACCTTC.

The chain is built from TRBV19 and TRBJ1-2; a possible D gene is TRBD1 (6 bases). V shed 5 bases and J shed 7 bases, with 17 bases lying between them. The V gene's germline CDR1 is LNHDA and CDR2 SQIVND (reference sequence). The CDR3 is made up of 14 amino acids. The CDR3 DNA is TGTGCCAGTAGTCCCCAGAATACAGGGAGTGGCTACACCTTC. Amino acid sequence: CASSPQNTGSGYTF.

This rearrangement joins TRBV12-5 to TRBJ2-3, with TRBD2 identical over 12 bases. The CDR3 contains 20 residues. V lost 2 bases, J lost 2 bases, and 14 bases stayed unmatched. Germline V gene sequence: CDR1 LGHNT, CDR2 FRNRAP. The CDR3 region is CASGLTPKGLAGHFTDTQYF. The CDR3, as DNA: TGTGCTAGTGGTTTGACACCCAAGGGACTAGCGGGCCACTTCACAGATACGCAGTATTTT.

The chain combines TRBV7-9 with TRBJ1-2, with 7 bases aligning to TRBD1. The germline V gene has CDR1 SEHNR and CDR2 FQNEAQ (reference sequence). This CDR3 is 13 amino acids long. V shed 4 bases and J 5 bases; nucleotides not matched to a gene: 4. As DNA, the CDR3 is TGTGCCAGCAGCTCAAACAGGGGTTATGGCTACACCTTC. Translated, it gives CASSSNRGYGYTF.

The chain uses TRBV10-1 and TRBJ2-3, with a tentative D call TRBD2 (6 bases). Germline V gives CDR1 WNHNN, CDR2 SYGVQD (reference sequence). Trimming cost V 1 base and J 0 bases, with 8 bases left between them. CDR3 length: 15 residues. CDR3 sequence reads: CASSEYGGSTDTQYF. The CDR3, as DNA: TGCGCCAGCAGTGAGTATGGGGGGAGCACAGATACGCAGTATTTT.

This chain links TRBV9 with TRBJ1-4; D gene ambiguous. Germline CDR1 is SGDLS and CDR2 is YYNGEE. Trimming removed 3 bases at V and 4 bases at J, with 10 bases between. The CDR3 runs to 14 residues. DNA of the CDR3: TGTGCCAGCAGCGCCGGGGTTGTTAATGAAAAACTGTTTTTT. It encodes CASSAGVVNEKLFF.

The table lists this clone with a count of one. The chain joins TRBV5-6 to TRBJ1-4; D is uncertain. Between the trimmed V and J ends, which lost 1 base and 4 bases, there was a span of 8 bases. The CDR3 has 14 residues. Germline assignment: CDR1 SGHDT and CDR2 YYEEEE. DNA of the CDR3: TGTGCCAGCAGCTTGAACACATTTAATGAAAAACTGTTTTTT. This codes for CASSLNTFNEKLFF. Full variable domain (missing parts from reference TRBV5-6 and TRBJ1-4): DAGVTQSPTHLIKTRGQQVTLRCSPKSGHDTVSWYQQALGQGPQFIFQYYEEEERQRGNFPDRFSGHQFPNYSSELNVNALLLGDSALYLCASSLNTFNEKLFFGSGTQLSVL.

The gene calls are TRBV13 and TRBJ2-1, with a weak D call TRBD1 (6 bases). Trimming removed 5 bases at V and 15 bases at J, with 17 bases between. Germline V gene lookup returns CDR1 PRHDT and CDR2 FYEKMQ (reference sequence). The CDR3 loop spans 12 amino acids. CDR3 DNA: TGTGCCAGCAGCGCTCAGGGGTCCCGGCCGTTCTTC. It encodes CASSAQGSRPFF.

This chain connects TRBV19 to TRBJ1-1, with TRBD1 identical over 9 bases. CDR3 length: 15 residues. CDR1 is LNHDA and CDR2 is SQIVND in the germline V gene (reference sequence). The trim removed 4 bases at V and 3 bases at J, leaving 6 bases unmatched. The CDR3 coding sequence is TGTGCCAGTAGTACCAGGACAGGGGTTCACACTGAAGCTTTCTTT. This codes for CASSTRTGVHTEAFF.

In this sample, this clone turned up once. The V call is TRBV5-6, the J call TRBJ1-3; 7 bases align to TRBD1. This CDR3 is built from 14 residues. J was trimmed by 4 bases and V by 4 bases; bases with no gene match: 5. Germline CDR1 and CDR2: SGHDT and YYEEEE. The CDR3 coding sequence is TGTGCCAGCAGCCAAGGGACAGCAGGAAACACCATATATTTT. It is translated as CASSQGTAGNTIYF.

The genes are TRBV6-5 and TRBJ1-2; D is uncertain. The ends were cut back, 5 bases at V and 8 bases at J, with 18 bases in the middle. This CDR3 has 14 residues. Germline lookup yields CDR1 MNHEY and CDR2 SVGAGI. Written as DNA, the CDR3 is TGTGCCAGCAGTCCCACTAGTCCCCGGTGGGGCTACACCTTC. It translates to CASSPTSPRWGYTF.

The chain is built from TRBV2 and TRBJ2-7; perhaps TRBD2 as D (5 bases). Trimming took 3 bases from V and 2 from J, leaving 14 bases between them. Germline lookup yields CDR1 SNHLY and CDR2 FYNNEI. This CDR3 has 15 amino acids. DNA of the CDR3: TGTGCCAGCAGTGACCAACTGAGCGGCCCCTACGAGCAGTACTTC. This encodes CASSDQLSGPYEQYF.